A single sample gave rise to the 21 T cell receptor beta chains below, sequenced in a study of blood T cell repertoires in COVID-19. Assay used: immunoSEQ multiplex PCR; TCRdb lists only in-frame clones, some missing. This table has roughly 140,000 clones, about 88% appearing once. The specimen was peripheral blood. These receptors were collected from a woman in her sixties or seventies with COVID-19, enrolled during active disease.

This chain uses TRBV5-8 with TRBJ2-3, with 9 bases lining up with TRBD1. Germline trimming cut 1 base from V and 6 bases from J; bases unmatched to any gene: 6. This CDR3 spans 15 amino acids. Germline CDR1 and CDR2: SGHTS and YDEGEE. CDR3 protein: CASSLRGQGRDTQYF. The CDR3 DNA reads TGTGCCAGCAGCTTGCGGGGACAGGGCCGGGATACGCAGTATTTT.

This clone was detected once. The chain employs TRBV3-1 (or the pseudogene TRBV3-2) and TRBJ1-4; the match to TRBD1 covers 9 bases. This CDR3 comprises 15 residues. V gave up 4 bases and J gave up 6 bases; unmatched junction bases: 6. Germline values: CDR1 LGHDT, CDR2 YNNKEL (reference sequence). This chain's CDR3 is CASSPYRGRDEKLFF. In DNA form, the CDR3 reads TGTGCCAGCAGCCCATACAGGGGGCGTGATGAAAAACTGTTTTTT.

The chain joins TRBV18 to TRBJ2-7; the match to TRBD2 covers 9 bases. Germline V gene data show CDR1 as KGHSH and CDR2 as LQKENI. Trimming took 6 bases from V and 5 from J; bases not matched to a gene: 11. The CDR3 extends over 15 amino acids. CDR3 in amino acids: CASSPDSLAGHEQYF. Here the CDR3 DNA reads TGTGCCAGCTCTCCCGACTCACTAGCGGGCCACGAGCAGTACTTC.

The chain is built from TRBV6-6 and TRBJ1-1, with 9 positions matching TRBD1. The trim removed 6 bases at V and 1 base at J, leaving 6 bases unmatched. The CDR3 is 15 residues long. Germline-derived CDR1 and CDR2 are MNHNY and SVGAGI (reference sequence). The CDR3 DNA follows: TGTGCCAGCAGCCCCGGGGACAGGGAGAACACTGAAGCTTTCTTT. Translation gives CASSPGDRENTEAFF.

The chain employs TRBV6-1 and TRBJ1-5; 7 bases are a match to TRBD1. Germline assignment: CDR1 MNHNS and CDR2 SASEGT. With 3 bases clipped from V and 6 bases from J, the junction kept 14 bases outside the gene matches. CDR3 length: 17 amino acids. CDR3 nucleotides: TGTGCCAGCAGTGATGGGGAGACAGGGATTCATGCTCAGCCCCAGCATTTT. Amino acid sequence: CASSDGETGIHAQPQHF.

The chain uses TRBV9 and TRBJ2-1; no firm D call. This CDR3 is 13 amino acids long. V was pared by 4 bases and J by 8 bases, with 13 bases between. Germline CDR1 is SGDLS and CDR2 is YYNGEE. CDR3 sequence: CASSPELYYEQFF. Here the CDR3 DNA reads TGTGCCAGCAGCCCCGAGTTGTACTATGAGCAGTTCTTC.

The chain uses TRBV19 and TRBJ2-1; tentatively, D is TRBD2 (6 bases). Trimming stripped 7 bases from V and 7 bases from J, with 20 bases between. CDR1 is LNHDA, CDR2 SQIVND, per germline (reference sequence). This CDR3 contains 15 residues. In nucleotides, the CDR3 is TGTGCCAGTACTCACAACCAAGGCGGGGTTAATGAGCAGTTCTTC. It specifies CASTHNQGGVNEQFF.

The J gene is TRBJ2-5, the V gene TRBV9; 7 bases line up with TRBD2. V was pared by 0 bases and J by 2 bases, with 4 bases of the junction left unmatched. Germline CDR1 SGDLS, CDR2 YYNGEE. This CDR3 contains 15 residues. CDR3 nucleotide sequence: TGTGCCAGCAGCGTAGAGGGAGGGAGGCAAGAGACCCAGTACTTC. It encodes CASSVEGGRQETQYF.

This clone showed up just once. This chain uses TRBV7-8 with TRBJ1-6, with D possibly TRBD1 on 5 matching bases. Trimming left V 1 base short and J 10 bases short, with 14 bases between. The CDR3 is 15 amino acids. Germline loops: CDR1 SGHVS, CDR2 FQNEAQ. The CDR3 nucleotides are TGTGCCAGCAGCTTAGTGGGGGGATCGCAATCACCCCTCCACTTT. It codes for CASSLVGGSQSPLHF.

This chain uses TRBV5-1 with TRBJ2-3, with 7 bases lining up with TRBD1. Per the germline V gene, CDR1 is SGHRS and CDR2 is YFSETQ. V was clipped by 2 bases and J by 2 bases; unmatched bases: 8. This CDR3 is built from 16 residues. The CDR3 loop reads CASSFKDRSFTDTQYF. The CDR3 bases are TGCGCCAGCAGCTTTAAGGACAGGTCTTTCACAGATACGCAGTATTTT. Together with reference TRBV5-1 and TRBJ2-3, the CDR3 gives the full variable domain: KAGVTQTPRYLIKTRGQQVTLSCSPISGHRSVSWYQQTPGQGLQFLFEYFSETQRNKGNFPGRFSGRQFSNSRSEMNVSTLELGDSALYLCASSFKDRSFTDTQYFGPGTRLTVL.

The rearrangement uses TRBV9 and TRBJ1-2; D is ambiguous. CDR1 is SGDLS, CDR2 YYNGEE, per germline. Trimming stripped 3 bases from V and 2 bases from J, with 20 bases between. This CDR3 is built from 17 residues. As DNA, the CDR3 is TGTGCCAGCAGCGCCCCGAGGGTCAAGGACTCGAACTATGGCTACACCTTC. It specifies CASSAPRVKDSNYGYTF.

The chain is built from TRBV2 and TRBJ1-2; 7 positions agree with TRBD1. The V and J ends lost 1 base and 4 bases, in that order; junction bases with no gene match: 0. The V gene's germline CDR1 is SNHLY and CDR2 FYNNEI. CDR3 length equals 13 residues. CDR3: CASSEGQGYGYTF. CDR3 DNA sequence: TGTGCCAGCAGTGAAGGACAGGGCTATGGCTACACCTTC.

The table lists this clone with a count of one. This rearrangement joins TRBV6-5 to TRBJ2-1; 9 bases line up with TRBD1. CDR1 and CDR2 (germline): MNHEY, SVGAGI. The CDR3 runs to 14 residues. V shed 6 bases and J 9 bases; nucleotides not matched to a gene: 9. The CDR3 sequence is CASRKGQGRSEQFF. DNA for the CDR3: TGTGCCAGCAGGAAAGGACAGGGGCGAAGTGAGCAGTTCTTC.

This chain connects TRBV3-1 (or the pseudogene TRBV3-2) to TRBJ2-2, with 8 bases that match TRBD2. The V gene end was trimmed by 6 bases and the J gene end by 3 bases; junction bases not matched to a gene: 9. The CDR3 has 16 amino acids. Germline CDR1 is LGHDT and CDR2 is YNNKEL (reference sequence). CDR3: CASSLPGGPHTGELFF. The CDR3 DNA is TGTGCCAGCAGTCTCCCGGGAGGGCCTCACACCGGGGAGCTGTTTTTT.

The gene calls are TRBV5-1 and TRBJ2-3; D is possibly TRBD1 (6 bases). The CDR3 has 15 amino acids. The V end was cut by 6 bases, the J end by 0 bases, with 14 bases between. Germline V gene lookup returns CDR1 SGHRS and CDR2 YFSETQ. CDR3 DNA: TGCGCCAGCACCCAACAGGGCTCAAGCACAGATACGCAGTATTTT. Translation gives CASTQQGSSTDTQYF. The full variable domain, completed using reference TRBV5-1 and TRBJ2-3, is KAGVTQTPRYLIKTRGQQVTLSCSPISGHRSVSWYQQTPGQGLQFLFEYFSETQRNKGNFPGRFSGRQFSNSRSEMNVSTLELGDSALYLCASTQQGSSTDTQYFGPGTRLTVL.

This clone was observed a single time. CDR3 sequence reads: CASSQEVSMNTEAFF. The CDR3 DNA sequence: TGCGCCAGCAGCCAAGAAGTGAGCATGAACACTGAAGCTTTCTTT. The chain couples TRBV4-1 to TRBJ1-1; D is ambiguous. Trimming left V 0 bases short and J 0 bases short, with 8 bases between. This CDR3 is built from 15 residues. Germline values: CDR1 MGHRA, CDR2 YSYEKL.

The chain links TRBV6-5 to TRBJ1-1; 9 nucleotides agree with TRBD1. After removal of 4 bases from V and 7 bases from J, the junction contained 7 bases not matched to a gene. Germline V gene data show CDR1 as MNHEY and CDR2 as SVGAGI. The CDR3 is made up of 14 amino acids. CDR3 DNA sequence: TGTGCCAGCAGTTTCTACAGGGGGCGGAATGAAGCTTTCTTT. Residues: CASSFYRGRNEAFF.

V and J are TRBV19 and TRBJ2-1; D might be TRBD2 (6 bases). Trimming took 7 bases from V and 2 from J, leaving 15 bases between them. The germline gives CDR1 LNHDA, CDR2 SQIVND (reference sequence). This CDR3 has 15 residues. The CDR3 nucleotides are TGTGCCAGTAAGGTCGTAGCGGCCGCCTACAATGAGCAGTTCTTC. This codes for CASKVVAAAYNEQFF. Full variable domain (remainder filled in from reference TRBV19 and TRBJ2-1): DGGITQSPKYLFRKEGQNVTLSCEQNLNHDAMYWYRQDPGQGLRLIYYSQIVNDFQKGDIAEGYSVSREKKESFPLTVTSAQKNPTAFYLCASKVVAAAYNEQFFGPGTRLTVL.

The chain has TRBV19 and TRBJ1-3; D is undetermined. The CDR3 sequence is 14 residues long. Looked up from germline, CDR1 is LNHDA and CDR2 is SQIVND (reference sequence). The V end lost 7 bases, the J end lost 0 bases, and 10 bases lay between the germline ends. The CDR3 sequence: CASNEGSSGNTIYF. CDR3 nucleotide sequence: TGTGCCAGTAACGAGGGCAGCTCTGGAAACACCATATATTTT. The full variable domain, its missing parts supplied by reference TRBV19 and TRBJ1-3, is DGGITQSPKYLFRKEGQNVTLSCEQNLNHDAMYWYRQDPGQGLRLIYYSQIVNDFQKGDIAEGYSVSREKKESFPLTVTSAQKNPTAFYLCASNEGSSGNTIYFGEGSWLTVV.

This clone was seen once. The chain combines TRBV5-4 with TRBJ1-4; 7 nucleotides match TRBD1. V was pared by 3 bases and J by 5 bases, with 4 bases of the junction left unmatched. Germline CDR1 is SGHNT and CDR2 is YYREEE (reference sequence). This CDR3 spans 14 amino acids. The CDR3: CASSSGQMNEKLFF. The CDR3 DNA reads TGTGCCAGCAGCTCGGGACAGATGAATGAAAAACTGTTTTTT.

The chain uses TRBV12-3 or TRBV12-4 and TRBJ2-1; D possibly corresponds to TRBD2 (5 bases). The CDR3 extends over 12 amino acids. V was clipped by 3 bases and J by 7 bases, with 7 bases between them. As DNA, the CDR3 is TGTGCCAGCAGTTTCCGGAGGAATGAGCAGTTCTTC. Its translation is CASSFRRNEQFF.